The rows below give T cell receptor beta chains drawn from one sample of a study of T cells in Graves' hyperthyroidism and ophthalmopathy. TCRdb analysed the multiplex PCR reads with MiXCR anew, one entry per CDR3 protein. The sample yields about 400,000 distinct CDR3 sequences, about 15% seen once. Sequencing was done on a sample of blood. All receptors come from a woman in her thirties with Graves' hyperthyroidism. The CDR3 runs from the conserved cysteine through the conserved F or W. A D gene is named only where the DNA matches it firmly. The size of a clone is reported for some rows only, either as once, few or many, or as a class for expanded clones.

J: TRBJ2-1; V: TRBV19; size: -; D: -; CDR3: CASSIIATSYNEQFF; DNA: TGTGCCAGTAGTATCATAGCGACCTCCTACAATGAGCAGTTCTTC
J: TRBJ2-1; V: TRBV27; size: many; D: -; CDR3: CASSSYLSKAYNEQFF; DNA: TGTGCCAGCAGTTCGTATCTTTCCAAAGCCTACAATGAGCAGTTCTTC
J: TRBJ1-2; V: TRBV5-1; size: many; D: -; CDR3: CASTPDGSGYGYTF; DNA: TGCGCCAGCACCCCGGACGGTAGCGGCTATGGCTACACCTTC
J: TRBJ2-5; V: TRBV5-1; size: -; D: TRBD1; CDR3: CASRGTGTQETQYF; DNA: TGCGCCAGCAGAGGGACAGGGACTCAAGAGACCCAGTACTTC
J: TRBJ2-1; V: TRBV30; size: many; D: TRBD2; CDR3: CAWSVGTSGRAGEQFF; DNA: TGTGCCTGGAGTGTAGGGACTAGCGGGAGGGCAGGTGAGCAGTTCTTC
J: TRBJ2-1; V: TRBV29-1; size: many; D: -; CDR3: CSVGWESGYNEQFF; DNA: TGCAGCGTCGGGTGGGAGTCGGGCTACAATGAGCAGTTCTTC
J: TRBJ2-1; V: TRBV12-3/TRBV12-4; size: many; D: -; CDR3: CASTLGRGNEQFF; DNA: TGTGCCAGCACCCTCGGCAGGGGCAATGAGCAGTTCTTC
J: TRBJ1-1; V: TRBV5-1; size: -; D: -; CDR3: CASSLDSPAWGTEAFF; DNA: TGCGCCAGCAGCTTGGATTCGCCTGCGTGGGGCACTGAAGCTTTCTTT
J: TRBJ1-1; V: TRBV29-1; size: -; D: TRBD1; CDR3: CSVEPGQTNTEAFF; DNA: TGCAGCGTTGAACCGGGACAGACGAACACTGAAGCTTTCTTT
J: TRBJ2-5; V: TRBV14; size: few; D: TRBD2; CDR3: CASSQAYGASGLKETQYF; DNA: TGTGCCAGCAGCCAAGCCTATGGGGCTAGCGGGTTAAAAGAGACCCAGTACTTC
J: TRBJ2-3; V: TRBV9; size: -; D: TRBD2; CDR3: CASSALAERDTQYF; DNA: TGTGCCAGCAGCGCACTAGCGGAACGAGATACGCAGTATTTT
J: TRBJ1-2; V: TRBV27; size: -; D: TRBD1; CDR3: CASSPGTGGGYTF; DNA: TGTGCCAGCAGTCCTGGGACAGGGGGTGGCTACACCTTC
J: TRBJ2-5; V: TRBV4-1; size: -; D: TRBD2; CDR3: CASSQGTDLAGETQYF; DNA: TGCGCCAGCAGCCAAGGCACCGACCTAGCGGGAGAGACCCAGTACTTC
J: TRBJ2-2; V: TRBV15; size: -; D: -; CDR3: CATSTSGRGNFGELFF; DNA: TGTGCCACCAGCACTTCCGGTCGGGGGAACTTCGGGGAGCTGTTTTTT
J: TRBJ2-5; V: TRBV5-1; size: many; D: -; CDR3: CASSSGTYKETQYF; DNA: TGCGCCAGCAGCTCCGGGACTTACAAAGAGACCCAGTACTTC
J: TRBJ1-1; V: TRBV16; size: many; D: -; CDR3: CASRRQLNTEAFF; DNA: TGTGCCAGCAGACGACAGTTGAACACTGAAGCTTTCTTT
J: TRBJ2-5; V: TRBV11-2; size: many; D: TRBD2; CDR3: CASSSTRLAGQETQYF; DNA: TGTGCCAGCAGCTCCACCAGACTAGCGGGACAAGAGACCCAGTACTTC
J: TRBJ2-1; V: TRBV29-1; size: few; D: TRBD2; CDR3: CSVVGRSGSENEQFF; DNA: TGCAGCGTTGTGGGACGCAGCGGGAGTGAAAATGAGCAGTTCTTC
J: TRBJ2-7; V: TRBV11-2; size: many; D: TRBD2; CDR3: CASSLSQPPGLTSYEQYF; DNA: TGTGCCAGCAGCTTAAGCCAACCTCCGGGACTAACCTCCTACGAGCAGTACTTC
J: TRBJ2-3; V: TRBV10-1; size: many; D: -; CDR3: CASSESTDTQYF; DNA: TGCGCCAGCAGTGAAAGCACAGATACGCAGTATTTT
J: TRBJ1-2; V: TRBV28; size: many; D: -; CDR3: CASSSVGGGAGYTF; DNA: TGTGCCAGCAGTTCGGTGGGTGGGGGCGCTGGCTACACCTTC
J: TRBJ2-7; V: TRBV9; size: few; D: -; CDR3: CASSVRSGRNYEQYF; DNA: TGTGCCAGCAGCGTAAGGAGCGGACGGAACTACGAGCAGTACTTC
J: TRBJ2-7; V: TRBV18; size: many; D: -; CDR3: CASSPQEGSYEQYF; DNA: TGTGCCAGCTCACCACAGGAGGGGAGCTACGAGCAGTACTTC
J: TRBJ2-1; V: TRBV20-1; size: few; D: TRBD1; CDR3: CSARGLTGTGGCNEQFF; DNA: TGCAGTGCTAGGGGTCTAACCGGGACAGGAGGCTGCAATGAGCAGTTCTTC
J: TRBJ1-1; V: TRBV5-1; size: many; D: -; CDR3: CASSLEGGQGTEAFF; DNA: TGCGCCAGCAGCTTGGAGGGGGGGCAGGGCACTGAAGCTTTCTTT
J: TRBJ1-2; V: TRBV6-1; size: many; D: TRBD1; CDR3: CASRDRRGYTF; DNA: TGTGCCAGCAGGGACAGGCGGGGCTACACCTTC
J: TRBJ2-3; V: TRBV28; size: few; D: -; CDR3: CASTSKSIGQYF; DNA: TGTGCCAGCACTTCTAAGTCGATAGGGCAGTATTTT
J: TRBJ2-1; V: TRBV18; size: many; D: -; CDR3: CASSPQTSSNEQFF; DNA: TGTGCCAGCTCACCGCAGACTAGTTCCAATGAGCAGTTCTTC
J: TRBJ2-5; V: TRBV18; size: few; D: -; CDR3: CASSPTETETQYF; DNA: TGTGCCAGCTCACCGACAGAGACAGAGACCCAGTACTTC
J: TRBJ2-3; V: TRBV7-2; size: many; D: -; CDR3: CASSLTWGDTQYF; DNA: TGTGCCAGCAGCTTGACGTGGGGAGATACGCAGTATTTT
J: TRBJ1-4; V: TRBV7-8; size: -; D: -; CDR3: CASSPTVVREQANEKLFF; DNA: TGTGCCAGCAGCCCCACAGTGGTTAGGGAACAAGCTAATGAAAAACTGTTTTTT
J: TRBJ2-2; V: TRBV5-1; size: few; D: -; CDR3: CASLPGTNTGELFF; DNA: TGCGCCAGCTTACCCGGGACGAACACCGGGGAGCTGTTTTTT
J: TRBJ2-2; V: TRBV7-9; size: few; D: -; CDR3: CASIEGGMNTGELFF; DNA: TGTGCCAGCATTGAGGGCGGGATGAACACCGGGGAGCTGTTTTTT
J: TRBJ2-7; V: TRBV5-5; size: many; D: -; CDR3: CASSLGQPFYEQYF; DNA: TGTGCCAGCAGCTTGGGGCAGCCATTCTACGAGCAGTACTTC
J: TRBJ1-5; V: TRBV19; size: -; D: TRBD1; CDR3: CASSIATGASQPQHF; DNA: TGTGCCAGTAGTATAGCGACAGGGGCAAGTCAGCCCCAGCATTTT
J: TRBJ1-4; V: TRBV20-1; size: few; D: -; CDR3: CSARDRSVEKLFF; DNA: TGCAGTGCTAGAGATCGGTCAGTCGAAAAACTGTTTTTT
J: TRBJ2-7; V: TRBV11-2; size: many; D: TRBD2; CDR3: CASSLGRRTSINEQYF; DNA: TGTGCCAGCAGCTTAGGTAGGAGGACTAGCATTAACGAGCAGTACTTC
J: TRBJ2-1; V: TRBV28; size: many; D: -; CDR3: CASRRDSIDNEQFF; DNA: TGTGCCAGCAGGAGGGACTCGATCGACAATGAGCAGTTCTTC
J: TRBJ1-3; V: TRBV30; size: many; D: -; CDR3: CAWRGLYSGNTIYF; DNA: TGTGCCTGGAGGGGCCTTTACTCTGGAAACACCATATATTTT
J: TRBJ1-5; V: TRBV19; size: -; D: -; CDR3: CASTRDGYQPQHF; DNA: TGTGCCAGTACCCGGGACGGCTATCAGCCCCAGCATTTT
J: TRBJ2-4; V: TRBV12-3/TRBV12-4; size: -; D: -; CDR3: CASSLGISENIQYF; DNA: TGTGCCAGCAGTTTAGGGATATCCGAAAACATTCAGTACTTC
J: TRBJ1-4; V: TRBV6-1; size: -; D: -; CDR3: CASSPPGVNNEKLFF; DNA: TGTGCCAGCAGTCCACCTGGGGTTAATAATGAAAAACTGTTTTTT
J: TRBJ2-7; V: TRBV19; size: -; D: TRBD1; CDR3: CASSIFPRTGPNYEQYF; DNA: TGTGCCAGTAGTATTTTTCCACGGACAGGGCCAAACTACGAGCAGTACTTC
J: TRBJ2-1; V: TRBV9; size: -; D: TRBD1; CDR3: CTSSETGGTYNEQFF; DNA: TGTACCAGCAGCGAGACAGGGGGAACCTACAATGAGCAGTTCTTC